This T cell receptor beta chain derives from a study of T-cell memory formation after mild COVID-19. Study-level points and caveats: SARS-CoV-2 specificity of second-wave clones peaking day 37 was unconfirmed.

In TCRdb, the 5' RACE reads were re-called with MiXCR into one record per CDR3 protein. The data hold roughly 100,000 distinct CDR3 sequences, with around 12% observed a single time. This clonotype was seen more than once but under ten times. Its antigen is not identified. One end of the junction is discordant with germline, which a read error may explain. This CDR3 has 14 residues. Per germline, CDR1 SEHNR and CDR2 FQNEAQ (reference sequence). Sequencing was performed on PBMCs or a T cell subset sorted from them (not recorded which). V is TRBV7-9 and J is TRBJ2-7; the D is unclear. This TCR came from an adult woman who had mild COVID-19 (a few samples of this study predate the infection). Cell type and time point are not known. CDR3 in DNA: TGTGCCAGCAGCTTAGGGACCCCCTCCCACGAGCAGTACTTC. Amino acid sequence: CASSLGTPSHEQYF.